The 28 T cell receptor beta chains below were found in one sample sequenced in a study of blood T cell repertoires in COVID-19 (TCRdb year 2020). Library prep was done by the immunoSEQ multiplex PCR assay. In its TCRdb copy, this immuneACCESS table keeps in-frame sequences only and misses some clones. Where compared with another copy, unresolved V genes explain less than half of these, and the others have no known cause. This sample is represented by about 76,000 clones; roughly 91% of them were singletons. Of the sample, about 1% falls within the top ten clones. Specimen: peripheral blood. These TCRs come from a woman in her forties or fifties in a cohort sampled during active COVID-19.

J is TRBJ2-7 and V is TRBV4-1, with TRBD1 matching over 9 bases. Germline V gene lookup returns CDR1 MGHRA and CDR2 YSYEKL. The ends lost 3 bases at V and 0 bases at J; junction bases unmatched: 6. This CDR3 spans 16 amino acids. The CDR3 reads CASSHPGQGNSYEQYF. Written as DNA, the CDR3 is TGCGCCAGCAGCCATCCGGGACAGGGTAACTCCTACGAGCAGTACTTC.

The CDR3, as DNA: TGTGCCAGCACTACAGGGTTCCCCTACGAGCAGTACTTC. Amino acid sequence: CASTTGFPYEQYF. The chain carries TRBV19 and TRBJ2-7; tentative D call: TRBD1 (6 bases). Germline CDR1 reads LNHDA; CDR2 reads SQIVND (reference sequence). Between the trimmed V and J ends, which lost 9 bases and 2 bases, there was a span of 14 bases. The CDR3 extends over 13 amino acids.

This clone was seen only once. This chain joins TRBV9 and TRBJ1-2; 8 bases fit TRBD1. This CDR3 has 16 residues. The germline V gene has CDR1 SGDLS and CDR2 YYNGEE. The V and J ends lost 6 bases and 6 bases, in that order; junction bases with no gene match: 16. The CDR3 reads CASTGTGPTPLNGYTF. CDR3 DNA sequence: TGTGCCAGCACCGGGACAGGACCCACCCCCCTCAATGGCTACACCTTC.

The chain is built from TRBV6-7 and TRBJ2-5, with 7 bases fitting TRBD2. TRBV6-7 is given ORF status, its function remaining uncertain. V shed 2 bases, J shed 2 bases, and the junction held 8 bases outside the gene matches. The CDR3 is made up of 16 amino acids. DNA for the CDR3: TGTGCCAGCAGTTACCCGATCGGGCGGGAGCAAGAGACCCAGTACTTC. Protein: CASSYPIGREQETQYF.

The CDR3 here is CASYRAARDEQYF. The CDR3 nucleotides are TGCGCCAGCTATCGGGCAGCGCGGGACGAGCAGTACTTC. The chain employs TRBV5-1 and TRBJ2-7; D is perhaps TRBD2 (5 bases). This CDR3 contains 13 residues. Germline V gene sequence: CDR1 SGHRS, CDR2 YFSETQ. With 7 bases removed from V and 5 bases from J, the gap between germline ends came to 16 bases.

This clone has only one observation. The V and J genes are TRBV5-1 and TRBJ1-2; possibly TRBD1 for D (5 bases). The CDR3 is 15 residues long. Germline V gene sequence: CDR1 SGHRS, CDR2 YFSETQ. V dropped 2 bases and J dropped 3 bases, with 14 bases sitting between them. CDR3 loop: CASSLWTLGDYGYTF. In DNA, the CDR3 is TGCGCCAGCAGCTTATGGACCTTAGGGGACTATGGCTACACCTTC.

The gene calls are TRBV13 and TRBJ1-2; 7 positions agree with TRBD1. CDR1 and CDR2 (germline): PRHDT, FYEKMQ (reference sequence). The CDR3 is 16 residues long. V lost 5 bases, J lost 3 bases, and 12 bases stayed unmatched. CDR3 sequence reads: CASSDRVDREDYGYTF. The CDR3, as DNA: TGTGCCAGCAGCGACCGCGTTGACAGGGAGGACTATGGCTACACCTTC.

The V and J genes are TRBV27 and TRBJ1-2; 9 bases fit TRBD1. V lost 6 bases to trimming and J lost 6 bases; unmatched junction nucleotides: 5. Germline V gene lookup returns CDR1 MNHEY and CDR2 SMNVEV (reference sequence). The CDR3 runs to 13 residues. The CDR3 protein is CASRATGGHGYTF. CDR3 in DNA: TGTGCCAGCAGGGCAACAGGGGGCCATGGCTACACCTTC.

The chain combines TRBV28 with TRBJ2-5; D may be TRBD1 (5 bases). Trimming cost V 6 bases and J 0 bases, with 11 bases left between them. From germline, CDR1 is MDHEN and CDR2 SYDVKM. The CDR3 length is 14 residues. Written as DNA, the CDR3 is TGTGCCAGCAGACAACGACAGTACCAAGAGACCCAGTACTTC. Its translation is CASRQRQYQETQYF.

The V and J genes are TRBV4-2 and TRBJ2-1; 11 positions match TRBD1. The V gene's germline CDR1 is LGHNA and CDR2 YNFKEQ. V lost 8 bases and J lost 8; bases outside the gene matches: 11. This CDR3 has 15 residues. In nucleotides, the CDR3 is TGTGCCAGCCGATTCGGGACAGGGGGAATCGATGAGCAGTTCTTC. Its translation is CASRFGTGGIDEQFF.

This chain links TRBV18 with TRBJ1-6, with D possibly being TRBD1 (5 bases). The CDR3 spans 15 residues. V was shortened by 8 bases and J by 6 bases, with 17 bases between the two germline ends. Per germline, CDR1 KGHSH and CDR2 LQKENI. The CDR3 sequence: CASAPGDGGNSPLHF. The CDR3 region has the DNA TGTGCCAGCGCCCCGGGGGACGGGGGTAATTCACCCCTCCACTTT.

The chain uses TRBV7-9 and TRBJ2-7; 9 bases fit TRBD1. V lost 1 base, J lost 1 base, and 2 bases stayed unmatched. Germline V gives CDR1 SEHNR, CDR2 FQNEAQ (reference sequence). The CDR3 runs to 15 residues. Here the CDR3 DNA reads TGTGCCAGCAGCTTAGAAGGGACAGGGTCCTACGAGCAGTACTTC. Protein product: CASSLEGTGSYEQYF.

The CDR3 sequence: CASSPGQQGFGYYGYTF. CDR3 nucleotide sequence: TGTGCCAGCTCACCGGGTCAACAGGGGTTCGGTTACTATGGCTACACCTTC. The rearrangement uses TRBV18 and TRBJ1-2, with 7 bases aligning to TRBD1. The V and J ends lost 3 bases and 3 bases, in that order; junction bases with no gene match: 13. The CDR3 contains 17 residues. Germline lookup yields CDR1 KGHSH and CDR2 LQKENI.

The V and J genes are TRBV2 and TRBJ2-2, with D tentatively TRBD2 (6 bases). Trimming removed 3 bases from V and 5 bases from J, with 7 bases in between. CDR1 is SNHLY, CDR2 FYNNEI, per germline. The CDR3 is 13 amino acids. The CDR3 region has the DNA TGTGCCAGCAGTGAGGGGAGGACCGGGGAGCTGTTTTTT. It is translated as CASSEGRTGELFF.

Concerning this clone: This CDR3 is also generated by other DNA sequences in the sample. The rearrangement uses TRBV19 and TRBJ2-3, with TRBD2 matching over 10 bases. The V gene end was trimmed by 6 bases and the J gene end by 0 bases; junction bases not matched to a gene: 0. This CDR3 has 14 residues. Germline CDR1 and CDR2: LNHDA and SQIVND (reference sequence). The CDR3 nucleotides are TGTGCCAGTAGGACTAGCGGGAGCACAGATACGCAGTATTTT. Its protein product is CASRTSGSTDTQYF.

J is TRBJ2-7 and V is TRBV19; no firm D call. The V gene lost 4 bases and the J gene lost 0 bases, with 10 bases spanning the gap. This CDR3 has 14 amino acids. The germline V gene has CDR1 LNHDA and CDR2 SQIVND (reference sequence). The CDR3 nucleotides are TGTGCCAGTAGTAACGATTTGAGCTCCTACGAGCAGTACTTC. Translated: CASSNDLSSYEQYF.

V gene TRBV5-3 combines with J gene TRBJ2-3; 7 bases match TRBD1. TRBV5-3 is an ORF; its function is uncertain. J gave up 4 bases and V 5 bases, and 13 bases lay outside the gene matches. The CDR3 contains 16 residues. In DNA, the CDR3 is TGTGCCAGAAGGGCCCGGGGCCAGGGGGTCCCAGATACGCAGTATTTT. The encoded protein is CARRARGQGVPDTQYF.

The chain combines TRBV5-4 with TRBJ1-1; D unclear. This CDR3 is 15 amino acids long. Trimming took off 4 bases at V and 0 bases at J, with 13 bases between the two ends. The germline V gene has CDR1 SGHNT and CDR2 YYREEE (reference sequence). For the CDR3, the DNA is TGTGCCAGCAGCCTGGAGAGAGCCATGAACACTGAAGCTTTCTTT. Its translation: CASSLERAMNTEAFF. The whole variable domain, filled in from reference TRBV5-4 and TRBJ1-1, reads ETGVTQSPTHLIKTRGQQVTLRCSSQSGHNTVSWYQQALGQGPQFIFQYYREEENGRGNFPPRFSGLQFPNYSSELNVNALELDDSALYLCASSLERAMNTEAFFGQGTRLTVV.

This clone was counted a single time. The rearrangement links TRBV18 to TRBJ2-5, with 9 bases lining up with TRBD2. CDR1 is KGHSH and CDR2 is LQKENI in the germline V gene. The CDR3 is 16 amino acids. The V and J ends lost 2 bases and 0 bases, in that order; junction bases with no gene match: 4. The CDR3 DNA follows: TGTGCCAGCTCACCATCTAGCGGGACATACCAAGAGACCCAGTACTTC. Its translation is CASSPSSGTYQETQYF.

The CDR3 DNA follows: TGTGCCAGCAGTATCCTCGGGACAGGGATCGGGGAGCTGTTTTTT. Protein sequence: CASSILGTGIGELFF. V and J are TRBV28 and TRBJ2-2; TRBD1 matches 9 bases. CDR3 size: 15 residues. Trimming took 5 bases from V and 7 from J; bases not matched to a gene: 8. Germline CDR1 and CDR2: MDHEN and SYDVKM.

This clone was observed a handful of times. The chain couples TRBV6-4 to TRBJ2-3, with 8 bases matching TRBD1. The CDR3 runs to 14 residues. V dropped 4 bases and J dropped 5; count of bases not matched to a gene: 5. Germline assignment: CDR1 MRHNA and CDR2 SNTAGT. In DNA form, the CDR3 reads TGTGCCAGCAGTGCGGACAGGGAGGTAGATACGCAGTATTTT. Amino acid sequence: CASSADREVDTQYF.

The chain couples TRBV10-3 to TRBJ2-7; 7 nucleotides line up with TRBD1. This CDR3 has 15 amino acids. In germline, CDR1 is ENHRY, CDR2 SYGVKD. V dropped 0 bases and J dropped 5; count of bases not matched to a gene: 7. CDR3 region: CAISESSQGDHEQYF. The CDR3 nucleotides are TGTGCCATCAGTGAGTCAAGTCAGGGGGATCACGAGCAGTACTTC.

This chain connects TRBV5-8 to TRBJ2-2; maybe TRBD2 (5 bases). CDR1 is SGHTS, CDR2 YDEGEE, per germline. The CDR3 spans 15 residues. With 5 bases removed from V and 0 bases from J, the gap between germline ends came to 11 bases. This chain's CDR3 is CASRPLGTNTGELFF. Here the CDR3 DNA reads TGTGCCAGCAGACCCCTCGGGACGAACACCGGGGAGCTGTTTTTT.

This sequence joins TRBV6-2 or TRBV6-3 and TRBJ1-5; the match to TRBD1 covers 8 bases. J gave up 6 bases and V 3 bases, and 4 bases lay outside the gene matches. This CDR3 spans 14 amino acids. Germline CDR1 is MNHEY and CDR2 is SVGEGT. Here the CDR3 reads CASSYGTGGQPQHF. CDR3 nucleotide sequence: TGTGCCAGCAGTTATGGGACAGGAGGTCAGCCCCAGCATTTT.

The genes are TRBV19 and TRBJ1-5; the D gene is possibly TRBD1 (5 bases). The V end lost 5 bases, the J end lost 4 bases, and 9 bases lay between the germline ends. The germline V gene encodes CDR1 LNHDA and CDR2 SQIVND (reference sequence). The CDR3 runs 13 residues. DNA of the CDR3: TGTGCCAGTAGTCCCCAGGGTAATCAGCCCCAGCATTTT. Protein product: CASSPQGNQPQHF.

V gene TRBV30 combines with J gene TRBJ1-5, with 9 nucleotides matching TRBD1. Germline lookup yields CDR1 GTSNPN and CDR2 SVGIG (reference sequence). The CDR3 covers 16 residues. V lost 0 bases to trimming and J lost 6 bases; unmatched junction nucleotides: 9. In DNA, the CDR3 is TGTGCCTGGAGTGTATTGGGGTACAGGGGGCGTCAGCCCCAGCATTTT. It is translated as CAWSVLGYRGRQPQHF.

The table lists this clone with a count of one. The V gene is TRBV28, the J gene TRBJ2-5, with 9 nucleotides matching TRBD1. Germline loops: CDR1 MDHEN, CDR2 SYDVKM. The CDR3 totals 12 residues. Germline trimming cut 9 bases from V and 4 bases from J; bases unmatched to any gene: 3. The CDR3 nucleotides read TGTGCCAGTTCGGGACAGGGAGAGACCCAGTACTTC. Translating gives CASSGQGETQYF.

The genes are TRBV7-9 and TRBJ2-2; 11 nucleotides match TRBD2. V lost 6 bases, J lost 0 bases, and 3 bases stayed unmatched. CDR3 size: 16 residues. Looked up from germline, CDR1 is SEHNR and CDR2 is FQNEAQ (reference sequence). The CDR3 sequence is CASSPGLAANTGELFF. The DNA of the CDR3 is TGTGCCAGCAGTCCGGGACTAGCGGCGAACACCGGGGAGCTGTTTTTT.